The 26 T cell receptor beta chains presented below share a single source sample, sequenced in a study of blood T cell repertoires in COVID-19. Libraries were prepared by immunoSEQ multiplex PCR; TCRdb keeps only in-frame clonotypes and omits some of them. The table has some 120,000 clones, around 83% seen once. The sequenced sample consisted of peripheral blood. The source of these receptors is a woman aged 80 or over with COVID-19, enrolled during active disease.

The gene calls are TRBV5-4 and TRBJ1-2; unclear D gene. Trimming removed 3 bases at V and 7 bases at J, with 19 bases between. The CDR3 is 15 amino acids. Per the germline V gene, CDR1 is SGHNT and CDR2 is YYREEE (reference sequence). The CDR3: CASSSRTADLTGYTF. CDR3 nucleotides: TGTGCCAGCAGCTCACGCACAGCAGACCTCACTGGCTACACCTTC.

In DNA, the CDR3 is TGTGCCAGCAGCCGACGGCTTAGCGGGAGCCCCGGGGAGCTGTTTTTT. Encoded protein: CASSRRLSGSPGELFF. The chain has TRBV3-1 (or the pseudogene TRBV3-2) and TRBJ2-2, with 9 bases identical to TRBD2. This CDR3 region has 16 residues. From germline, CDR1 is LGHDT and CDR2 YNNKEL (reference sequence). Trimming took 4 bases from V and 6 from J; bases not matched to a gene: 9.

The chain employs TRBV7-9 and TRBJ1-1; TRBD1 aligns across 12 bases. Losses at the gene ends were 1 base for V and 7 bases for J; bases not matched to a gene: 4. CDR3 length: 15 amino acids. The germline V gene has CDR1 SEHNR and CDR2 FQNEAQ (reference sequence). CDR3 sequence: CASSLGGQGAGEAFF. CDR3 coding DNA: TGTGCCAGCAGCTTAGGGGGACAGGGGGCTGGTGAAGCTTTCTTT.

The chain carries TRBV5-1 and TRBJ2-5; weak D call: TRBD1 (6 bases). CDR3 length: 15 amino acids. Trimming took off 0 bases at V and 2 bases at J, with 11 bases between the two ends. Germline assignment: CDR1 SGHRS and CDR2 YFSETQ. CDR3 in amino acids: CASSLEGEGQETQYF. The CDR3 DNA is TGCGCCAGCAGCTTGGAGGGGGAAGGGCAAGAGACCCAGTACTTC.

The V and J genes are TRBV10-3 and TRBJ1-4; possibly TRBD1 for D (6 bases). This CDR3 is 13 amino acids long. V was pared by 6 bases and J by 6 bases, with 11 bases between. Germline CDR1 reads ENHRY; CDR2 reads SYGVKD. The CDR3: CAIRGHIDEKLFF. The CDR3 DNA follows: TGTGCCATCAGGGGACATATCGATGAAAAACTGTTTTTT.

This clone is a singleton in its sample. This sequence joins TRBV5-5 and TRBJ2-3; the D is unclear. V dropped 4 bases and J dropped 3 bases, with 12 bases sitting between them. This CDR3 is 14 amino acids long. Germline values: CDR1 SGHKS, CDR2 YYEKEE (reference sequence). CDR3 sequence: CASSPEMRTDTQYF. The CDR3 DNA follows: TGTGCCAGCAGCCCGGAGATGAGGACAGATACGCAGTATTTT.

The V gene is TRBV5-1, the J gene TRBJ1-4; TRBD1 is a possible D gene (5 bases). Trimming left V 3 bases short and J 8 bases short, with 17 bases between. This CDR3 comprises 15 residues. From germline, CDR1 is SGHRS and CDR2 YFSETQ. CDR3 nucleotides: TGCGCCAGCAGCTCGGATGTGGGACTTGGGGAAAAACTGTTTTTT. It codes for CASSSDVGLGEKLFF.

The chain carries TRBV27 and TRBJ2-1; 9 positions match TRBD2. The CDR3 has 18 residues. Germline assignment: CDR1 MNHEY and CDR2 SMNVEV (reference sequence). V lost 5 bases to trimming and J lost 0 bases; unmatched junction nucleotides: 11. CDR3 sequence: CASSITNSGSFSYNEQFF. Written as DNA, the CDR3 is TGTGCCAGCAGTATAACAAATAGCGGGAGCTTCTCCTACAATGAGCAGTTCTTC.

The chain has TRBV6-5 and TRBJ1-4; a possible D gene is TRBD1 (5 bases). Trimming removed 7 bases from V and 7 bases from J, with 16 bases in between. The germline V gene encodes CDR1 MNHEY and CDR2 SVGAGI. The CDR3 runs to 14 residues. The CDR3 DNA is TGTGCCAGCACCGAGGGAGGGGTGGGTGAAAAACTGTTTTTT. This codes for CASTEGGVGEKLFF.

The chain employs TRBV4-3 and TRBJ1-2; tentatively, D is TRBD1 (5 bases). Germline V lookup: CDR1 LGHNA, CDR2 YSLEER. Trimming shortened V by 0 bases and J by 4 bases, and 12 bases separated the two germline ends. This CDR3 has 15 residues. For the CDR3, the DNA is TGCGCCAGCAGCCAAGATAGACAGAACTCCTATGGCTACACCTTC. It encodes CASSQDRQNSYGYTF.

The DNA of the CDR3 is TGTGCCAGCAGCCGGACTTGGGCAGATACGCAGTATTTT. Protein: CASSRTWADTQYF. The rearrangement links TRBV7-2 to TRBJ2-3; perhaps TRBD2 as D (5 bases). Per the germline V gene, CDR1 is SGHTA and CDR2 is FQGNSA. Trimming stripped 5 bases from V and 4 bases from J, with 10 bases between. The CDR3 runs to 13 residues.

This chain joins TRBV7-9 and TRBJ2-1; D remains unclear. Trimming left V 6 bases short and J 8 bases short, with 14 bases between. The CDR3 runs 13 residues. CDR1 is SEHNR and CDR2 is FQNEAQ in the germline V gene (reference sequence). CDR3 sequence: CASSLPARDEQFF. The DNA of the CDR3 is TGTGCCAGCAGTCTCCCCGCCCGGGATGAGCAGTTCTTC.

CDR3 bases: TGTGCCAGCAGCCAGCCAAGTCTGGGCCCGGGGGGGGAGCTGTTTTTT. Protein product: CASSQPSLGPGGELFF. This sequence joins TRBV4-2 and TRBJ2-2, with D possibly being TRBD2 (5 bases). The CDR3 length is 16 residues. Germline V gene sequence: CDR1 LGHNA, CDR2 YNFKEQ. The ends were cut back, 3 bases at V and 8 bases at J, with 19 bases in the middle.

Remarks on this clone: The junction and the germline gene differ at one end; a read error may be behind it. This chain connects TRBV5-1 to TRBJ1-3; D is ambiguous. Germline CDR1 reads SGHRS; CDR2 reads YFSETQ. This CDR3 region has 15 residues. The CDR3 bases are TGCGCCAGCAGTTTGGCGGAGAGCTCTGGAAACACCATATATTTT. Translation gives CASSLAESSGNTIYF.

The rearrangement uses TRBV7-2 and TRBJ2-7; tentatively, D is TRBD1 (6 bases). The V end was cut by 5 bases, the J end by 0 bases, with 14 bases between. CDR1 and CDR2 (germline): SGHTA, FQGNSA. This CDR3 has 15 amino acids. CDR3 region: CASSRTDGSSYEQYF. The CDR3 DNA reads TGTGCCAGCAGCCGGACAGACGGAAGCTCCTACGAGCAGTACTTC.

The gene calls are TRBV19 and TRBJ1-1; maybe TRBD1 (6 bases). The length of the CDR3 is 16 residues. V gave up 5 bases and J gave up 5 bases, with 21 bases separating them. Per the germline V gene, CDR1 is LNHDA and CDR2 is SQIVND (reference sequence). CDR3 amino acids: CASSPPDRVDSTEAFF. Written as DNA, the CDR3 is TGTGCCAGTAGTCCTCCGGACAGAGTTGATAGTACTGAAGCTTTCTTT.

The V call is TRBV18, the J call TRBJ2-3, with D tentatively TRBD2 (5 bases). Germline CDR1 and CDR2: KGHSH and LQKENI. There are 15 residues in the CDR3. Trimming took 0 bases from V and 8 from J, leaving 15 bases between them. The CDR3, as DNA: TGTGCCAGCTCACCACCGGATGCTCGGGAAGGTACGCAGTATTTT. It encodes CASSPPDAREGTQYF. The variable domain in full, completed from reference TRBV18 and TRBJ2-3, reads NAGVMQNPRHLVRRRGQEARLRCSPMKGHSHVYWYRQLPEEGLKFMVYLQKENIIDESGMPKERFSAEFPKEGPSILRIQQVVRGDSAAYFCASSPPDAREGTQYFGPGTRLTVL.

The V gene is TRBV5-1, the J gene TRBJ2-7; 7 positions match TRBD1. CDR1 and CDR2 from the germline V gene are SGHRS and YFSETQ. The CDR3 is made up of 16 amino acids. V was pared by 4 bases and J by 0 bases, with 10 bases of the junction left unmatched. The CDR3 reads CASSREGQTSSYEQYF. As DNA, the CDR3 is TGCGCCAGCAGCAGAGAGGGACAGACAAGCTCCTACGAGCAGTACTTC.

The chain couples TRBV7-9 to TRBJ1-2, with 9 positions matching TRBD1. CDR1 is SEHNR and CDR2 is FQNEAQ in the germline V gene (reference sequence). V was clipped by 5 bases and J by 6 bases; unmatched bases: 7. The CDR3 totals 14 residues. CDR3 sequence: CASSLTGGVDGYTF. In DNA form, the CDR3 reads TGTGCCAGCAGCCTAACAGGGGGCGTGGATGGCTACACCTTC.

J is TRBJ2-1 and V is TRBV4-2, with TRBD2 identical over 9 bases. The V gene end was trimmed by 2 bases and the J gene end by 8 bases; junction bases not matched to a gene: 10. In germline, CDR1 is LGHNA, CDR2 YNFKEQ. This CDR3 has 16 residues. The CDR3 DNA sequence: TGTGCCAGCAGCCAACCTATTAGCGGGAGTCGGGATGAGCAGTTCTTC. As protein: CASSQPISGSRDEQFF.

The CDR3 DNA follows: TGCGCCAGCAGTCCACGACAGGGTGAATCCTACGAGCAGTACTTC. Protein sequence: CASSPRQGESYEQYF. The rearrangement links TRBV5-1 to TRBJ2-7; TRBD1 matches 7 bases. Germline CDR1 and CDR2: SGHRS and YFSETQ. This CDR3 region has 15 residues. Trimming cost V 5 bases and J 1 base; bases outside gene matches: 9.

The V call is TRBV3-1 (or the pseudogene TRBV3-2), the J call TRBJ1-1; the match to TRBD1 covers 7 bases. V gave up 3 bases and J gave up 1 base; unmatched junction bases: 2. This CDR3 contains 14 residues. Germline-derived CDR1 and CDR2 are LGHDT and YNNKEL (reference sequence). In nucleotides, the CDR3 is TGTGCCAGCAGCCAGGGGACAGCGAACACTGAAGCTTTCTTT. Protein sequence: CASSQGTANTEAFF.

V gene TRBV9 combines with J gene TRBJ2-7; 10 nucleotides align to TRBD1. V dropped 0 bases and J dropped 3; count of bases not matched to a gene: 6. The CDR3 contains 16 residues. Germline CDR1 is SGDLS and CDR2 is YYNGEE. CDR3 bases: TGTGCCAGCAGCGTAGGGGGGACAGGGGCGTTCTACGAGCAGTACTTC. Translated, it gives CASSVGGTGAFYEQYF.

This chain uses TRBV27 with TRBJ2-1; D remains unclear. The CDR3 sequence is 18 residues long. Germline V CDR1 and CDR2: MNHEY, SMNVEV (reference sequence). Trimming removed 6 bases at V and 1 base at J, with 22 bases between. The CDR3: CASSRLTLDPNSYNEQFF. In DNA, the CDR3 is TGTGCCAGCAGCAGACTTACTCTAGACCCGAATTCCTACAATGAGCAGTTCTTC.

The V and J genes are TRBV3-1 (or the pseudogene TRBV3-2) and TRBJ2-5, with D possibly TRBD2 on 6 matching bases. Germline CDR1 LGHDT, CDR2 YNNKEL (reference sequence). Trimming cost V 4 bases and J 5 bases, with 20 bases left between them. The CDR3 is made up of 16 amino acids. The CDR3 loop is CASSRPSGGKGETQYF. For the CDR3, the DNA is TGTGCCAGCAGCCGGCCTAGTGGCGGGAAGGGGGAGACCCAGTACTTC.

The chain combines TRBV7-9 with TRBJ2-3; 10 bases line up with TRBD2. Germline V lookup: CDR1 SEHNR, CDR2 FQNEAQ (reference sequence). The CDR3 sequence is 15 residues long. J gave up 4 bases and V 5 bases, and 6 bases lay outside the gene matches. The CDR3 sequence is CASSLPSGSSDTQYF. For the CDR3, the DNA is TGTGCCAGCAGCCTTCCTAGCGGGAGTTCAGATACGCAGTATTTT.